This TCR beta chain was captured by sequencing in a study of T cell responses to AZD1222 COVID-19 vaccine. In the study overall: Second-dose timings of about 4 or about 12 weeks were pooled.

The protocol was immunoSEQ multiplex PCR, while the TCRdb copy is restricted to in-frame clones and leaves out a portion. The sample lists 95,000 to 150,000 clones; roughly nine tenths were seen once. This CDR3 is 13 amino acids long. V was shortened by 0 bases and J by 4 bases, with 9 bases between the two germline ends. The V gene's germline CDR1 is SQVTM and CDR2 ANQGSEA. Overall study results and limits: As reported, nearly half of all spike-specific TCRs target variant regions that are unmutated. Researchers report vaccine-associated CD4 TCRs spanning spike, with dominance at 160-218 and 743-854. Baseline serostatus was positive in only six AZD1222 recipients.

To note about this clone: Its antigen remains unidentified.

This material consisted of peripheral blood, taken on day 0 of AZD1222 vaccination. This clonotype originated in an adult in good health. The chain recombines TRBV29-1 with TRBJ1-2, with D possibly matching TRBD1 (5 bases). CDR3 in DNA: TGCAGCGTTGAAGACAGGGAAGGCTATGGCTACACCTTC. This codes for CSVEDREGYGYTF.